This entry features one TCR beta chain sequence. Its target is unknown. These data originate in a study of shared clonotypes between healthy human individuals. Study-wide results and limits: Generation of non-shared clonotypes was less probable than generation of clonotypes shared by all four donors.

The CDR3 runs 16 residues. The V end was cut by 7 bases, the J end by 2 bases, with 18 bases between. Germline CDR1 and CDR2: LNHDA and SQIVND (reference sequence). Sequencing used immunoSEQ multiplex PCR; TCRdb keeps in-frame clones, though not all of them. This sample has millions of clones; around 94% occur once, and the top ten carry around 0.14%. The TCR sequence derives from a man younger than 35 in good health. The J gene is TRBJ2-1, the V gene TRBV19; tentatively, D is TRBD2 (6 bases). The sample taken for sequencing was naive CD4+ T cells sorted from blood. Stated subset: CD45RA+ positively selected. CDR3 nucleotide sequence: TGTGCCAGTACCCTGAGTTCCGGGAGCACCTACAATGAGCAGTTCTTC. Its translation: CASTLSSGSTYNEQFF.